Sequencing of this T cell receptor (beta chain) was carried out in a study of T cell changes during pregnancy in multiple sclerosis. Germline-derived CDR1 and CDR2 are LNHDA and SQIVND (reference sequence). V was pared by 6 bases and J by 0 bases, with 12 bases between. The CDR3 totals 14 residues. The method was immunoSEQ multiplex PCR; TCRdb's version includes in-frame clones alone and lacks a portion of them. The sample consists of fewer than 50,000 clones, roughly 91% of them appearing once. The sample was CD4+ T cells from peripheral blood mononuclear cells, taken in the first trimester of pregnancy. The chain recombines TRBV19 with TRBJ2-7, with D unresolved. The sequence was collected from a female donor with multiple sclerosis, enrolled in a pregnancy study. CDR3 nucleotide sequence: TGTGCCAGTAGCAATAGCCTTAGCTCCTACGAGCAGTACTTC. Its translation is CASSNSLSSYEQYF. Looking up the rest from reference TRBV19 and TRBJ2-7 gives the full variable domain: DGGITQSPKYLFRKEGQNVTLSCEQNLNHDAMYWYRQDPGQGLRLIYYSQIVNDFQKGDIAEGYSVSREKKESFPLTVTSAQKNPTAFYLCASSNSLSSYEQYFGPGTRLTVT.